Here is one T cell receptor (beta chain) with its context. These data originate in a study of T-cell memory formation after mild COVID-19. TCRdb re-called the 5' RACE reads through MiXCR, storing one row per CDR3 protein. Here the sample spans about 120,000 distinct CDR3 sequences, approximately 15% being singletons. The CDR3 loop spans 17 amino acids. The V gene end was trimmed by 5 bases and the J gene end by 0 bases; junction bases not matched to a gene: 12. Per the germline V gene, CDR1 is PRHDT and CDR2 is FYEKMQ (reference sequence). The receptor comes from an adult woman who had mild COVID-19 (a few samples of this study predate the infection). Cell type and time point are not known. The sequencing input was PBMCs or a T cell subset sorted from them (not recorded which). The chain couples TRBV13 to TRBJ1-2; the match to TRBD1 covers 7 bases. This CDR3 reads CASSPRGGASSNYGYTF. The CDR3 DNA reads TGTGCCAGCAGCCCAAGAGGGGGCGCTTCGTCTAACTATGGCTACACCTTC.